The 31 T cell receptor beta chains listed next were all sequenced from one sample in a study of blood T cells in healthy people across ages. The second PCR ran about 6 to 11 cycles with a sample-barcoded 5' primer and J-beta primers. Via MiXCR, TCRdb re-called the 5' RACE reads, giving one row per CDR3 protein. The sample lists about 940,000 distinct CDR3 sequences, around 49% occurring once. The sequencing input was blood. The receptor set was obtained from a man aged 25-40 years in good health.

This rearrangement joins TRBV25-1 to TRBJ2-3; a possible D gene is TRBD2 (5 bases). CDR1 is MGHDK and CDR2 is SYGVNS in the germline V gene. The CDR3 covers 13 residues. Between the trimmed V and J ends, which lost 4 bases and 11 bases, there was a span of 16 bases. DNA of the CDR3: TGTGCCAGCAGTGGGCGTTGGAGGAAGGAGCAGTATTTT. It is translated as CASSGRWRKEQYF.

The gene calls are TRBV20-1 and TRBJ1-5; D may be TRBD1 (6 bases). Trimming shortened V by 3 bases and J by 1 base, and 19 bases separated the two germline ends. Germline V gene data show CDR1 as DFQATT and CDR2 as SNEGSKA (reference sequence). This CDR3 is 17 amino acids long. CDR3 sequence (DNA): TGCAGTGCTAGGGATCAGGGGCGAGCGAGGAGCAATCAGCCCCAGCATTTT. Protein: CSARDQGRARSNQPQHF.

V usage is TRBV7-2 and J usage is TRBJ1-2; possible D gene TRBD1, 6 bases. This CDR3 contains 14 residues. CDR1 is SGHTA and CDR2 is FQGNSA in the germline V gene. The V gene lost 3 bases and the J gene lost 8 bases, with 16 bases spanning the gap. The CDR3 here is CASSFRDTRQGYTF. The CDR3 DNA is TGTGCCAGCAGCTTCCGGGACACCCGCCAGGGCTACACCTTC.

The chain carries TRBV9 and TRBJ1-1; 12 nucleotides line up with TRBD1. This CDR3 contains 15 residues. Unmatched junction bases numbered 0, after V lost 2 bases and J lost 1 base. Germline V lookup: CDR1 SGDLS, CDR2 YYNGEE. The CDR3 DNA is TGTGCCAGCAGCGTGGGACAGGGGGCGAACACTGAAGCTTTCTTT. Amino acid sequence: CASSVGQGANTEAFF.

This clonotype was counted a few times. The V call is TRBV12-3 or TRBV12-4, the J call TRBJ2-7; the match to TRBD1 covers 12 bases. There are 16 residues in the CDR3. V was clipped by 5 bases and J by 6 bases; unmatched bases: 11. The DNA for the CDR3 is TGTGCCAGCAGTAACAAGCCCGGGACAGGGGGCCTCGAGCAGTACTTC. Its translation: CASSNKPGTGGLEQYF.

The table lists this clonotype with a few counts. This chain uses TRBV12-3 or TRBV12-4 with TRBJ1-2; no clear D. Trimming stripped 5 bases from V and 0 bases from J, with 10 bases between. The CDR3 contains 14 residues. CDR3 loop: CASSLPTPNYGYTF. Written as DNA, the CDR3 is TGTGCCAGCAGTCTCCCGACACCTAACTATGGCTACACCTTC.

A single count supports this clonotype. The chain employs TRBV11-2 and TRBJ2-7, with 8 bases lining up with TRBD1. Trimming took 6 bases from V and 4 from J; bases not matched to a gene: 14. The CDR3 has 16 amino acids. CDR1 is SGHAT and CDR2 is FQNNGV in the germline V gene. For the CDR3, the DNA is TGTGCCAGCAGTGGTCTCAGGGGGCGCGGAGGATACGAGCAGTACTTC. This codes for CASSGLRGRGGYEQYF.

This chain uses TRBV7-9 with TRBJ2-2; the D is unclear. Germline CDR1 SEHNR, CDR2 FQNEAQ (reference sequence). V lost 2 bases, J lost 6 bases, and 13 bases lay in between. The CDR3 has 15 amino acids. Written as DNA, the CDR3 is TGTGCCAGCAGCTTAATGGTGGCCGTGGCCGGGGAGCTGTTTTTT. Amino acids: CASSLMVAVAGELFF.

The chain uses TRBV4-1 and TRBJ1-1; D is unclear. The CDR3 runs to 15 residues. The V gene's germline CDR1 is MGHRA and CDR2 YSYEKL. V was shortened by 1 base and J by 0 bases, with 9 bases between the two germline ends. The CDR3 sequence: CASSQAQDLNTEAFF. The CDR3 region has the DNA TGCGCCAGCAGCCAAGCGCAGGACTTGAACACTGAAGCTTTCTTT.

V usage is TRBV20-1 and J usage is TRBJ2-7, with 10 bases matching TRBD2. The V and J ends lost 2 bases and 2 bases, in that order; junction bases with no gene match: 3. From germline, CDR1 is DFQATT and CDR2 SNEGSKA (reference sequence). CDR3 size: 14 residues. The CDR3 DNA follows: TGCAGTGCTAGAACTAGCGGGATCACCTACGAGCAGTACTTC. It translates to CSARTSGITYEQYF.

There are many counts of this clonotype. Since a much larger clone is just one base distant, this may be a read error. The CDR3 bases are TGTGCCAGCAGTTGGACGGACACCGGGGAGCTGTTTTTT. This codes for CASSWTDTGELFF. The chain joins TRBV12-3 or TRBV12-4 to TRBJ2-2; D call uncertain. The V and J ends lost 4 bases and 3 bases respectively, with 6 bases between them. The CDR3 is 13 residues long.

The count of this clonotype is one. This chain uses TRBV3-1 with TRBJ2-5; 11 bases are shared with TRBD2. Trimming took 4 bases from V and 9 from J; bases not matched to a gene: 19. The CDR3 runs 18 residues. In germline, CDR1 is LGHDT, CDR2 YNNKEL (reference sequence). CDR3 loop: CASSPYYQGLAVHGAQYF. Here the CDR3 DNA reads TGTGCCAGCAGCCCCTATTACCAGGGACTAGCGGTCCACGGGGCCCAGTACTTC.

This clonotype has only a few counts. This chain links TRBV12-3 or TRBV12-4 with TRBJ2-1; 10 positions agree with TRBD2. Germline trimming cut 7 bases from V and 4 bases from J; bases unmatched to any gene: 7. The CDR3 length is 15 residues. Written as DNA, the CDR3 is TGTGCCAGCATCCTAAGCGGGGGGGTTTACAATGAGCAGTTCTTC. Translation gives CASILSGGVYNEQFF.

The V and J genes are TRBV20-1 and TRBJ2-1; 8 bases match TRBD2. The CDR3 is 16 amino acids. The germline gives CDR1 DFQATT, CDR2 SNEGSKA (reference sequence). Trimming cost V 0 bases and J 2 bases; bases outside gene matches: 6. CDR3 DNA: TGCAGTGCTAGAGAGGGCGGGGGGCCTACCTACAATGAGCAGTTCTTC. Protein product: CSAREGGGPTYNEQFF.

There are a few counts of this clonotype. The CDR3 reads CASSPLSGGASVPDTQYF. CDR3 in DNA: TGTGCCAGCAGCCCCCTCAGCGGGGGGGCATCTGTCCCAGATACGCAGTATTTT. The gene calls are TRBV4-2 and TRBJ2-3; 10 bases map to TRBD2. Trimming took 4 bases from V and 4 from J; bases not matched to a gene: 14. The CDR3 sequence is 18 residues long. The germline V gene encodes CDR1 LGHNA and CDR2 YNFKEQ.

The genes are TRBV4-1 and TRBJ2-3; 7 bases fit TRBD2. This CDR3 has 17 amino acids. Germline values: CDR1 MGHRA, CDR2 YSYEKL. Losses at the gene ends were 3 bases for V and 0 bases for J; bases not matched to a gene: 9. In DNA form, the CDR3 reads TGCGCCAGCAGCCAGGGGGGAGCGGGGCTAAGCACAGATACGCAGTATTTT. This sequence encodes CASSQGGAGLSTDTQYF.

The chain uses TRBV2 and TRBJ2-1; D remains ambiguous. CDR1 is SNHLY, CDR2 FYNNEI, per germline. CDR3 length equals 13 residues. V lost 7 bases and J 3 bases, leaving 10 bases between the germline ends. The CDR3 spells CASKKGFYNEQFF. CDR3 sequence (DNA): TGTGCCAGCAAAAAGGGTTTCTACAATGAGCAGTTCTTC.

This chain links TRBV20-1 with TRBJ2-7; D gene uncertain. CDR3 size: 15 residues. The germline V gene encodes CDR1 DFQATT and CDR2 SNEGSKA (reference sequence). V shed 6 bases and J shed 0 bases, with 18 bases lying between them. As DNA, the CDR3 is TGCAGTGCCCCCCTCCACGCAGTCAGCTCCTACGAGCAGTACTTC. Translated, it gives CSAPLHAVSSYEQYF.

The chain recombines TRBV7-2 with TRBJ2-3; D not certain. The CDR3 runs to 15 residues. V was cut by 0 bases and J by 1 base, with 8 bases left in between. Germline assignment: CDR1 SGHTA and CDR2 FQGNSA. In DNA, the CDR3 is TGTGCCAGCAGCTTAGCCCCCGCAGGCACAGATACGCAGTATTTT. This codes for CASSLAPAGTDTQYF.

This clonotype was observed a few times. The chain carries TRBV4-2 and TRBJ2-7, with 11 bases that match TRBD2. The CDR3 is 16 residues long. CDR1 LGHNA and CDR2 YNFKEQ come from the germline V gene. Trimming removed 1 base from V and 2 bases from J; junction bases left unmatched: 4. CDR3 sequence: CASSQASGGPTYEQYF. DNA of the CDR3: TGTGCCAGCAGCCAAGCTAGCGGGGGGCCGACCTACGAGCAGTACTTC.

In this sample, this clonotype turned up once. V gene TRBV6-6 combines with J gene TRBJ2-4; 9 nucleotides agree with TRBD2. Near its end, the DNA agrees better with TRBJ2-7, so the J call may be wrong. Germline-derived CDR1 and CDR2 are MNHNY and SVGAGI (reference sequence). This CDR3 has 15 amino acids. The CDR3 is CASSGGGVASYEQYF. Written as DNA, the CDR3 is TGTGCCAGCAGCGGCGGGGGGGTTGCATCCTACGAGCAGTACTTC.

This clonotype has more than one count but fewer than ten. The chain has TRBV27 and TRBJ1-2; tentative D call: TRBD1 (6 bases). The CDR3 extends over 14 amino acids. Trimming left V 2 bases short and J 6 bases short, with 13 bases between. Germline CDR1 and CDR2: MNHEY and SMNVEV (reference sequence). The CDR3 region has the DNA TGTGCCAGCAGTTTAAGGGTAACAGGGAATGGCTACACCTTC. Its translation: CASSLRVTGNGYTF.

Regarding this clonotype: Given a far larger clone just one base away, this is likely a sequencing read error. The chain employs TRBV2 and TRBJ2-5, with 8 bases identical to TRBD1. The J call may be incorrect, as the DNA end agrees better with TRBJ2-7. The CDR3 length is 13 residues. CDR1 is SNHLY, CDR2 FYNNEI, per germline. CDR3 bases: TGTGCCAGCAGTTGGACAGGGCCCTACGAGCAGTACTTC. As protein: CASSWTGPYEQYF.

The V gene is TRBV4-2, the J gene TRBJ1-1; D gene uncertain. CDR3 length equals 15 residues. Per the germline V gene, CDR1 is LGHNA and CDR2 is YNFKEQ. The germline V and J ends were trimmed by 1 base and 1 base, with 10 bases remaining between them. The CDR3 region is CASSQAGRSNTEAFF. The DNA of the CDR3 is TGTGCCAGCAGCCAAGCGGGCAGGTCGAACACTGAAGCTTTCTTT.

The J gene is TRBJ1-6, the V gene TRBV27; D perhaps matches TRBD1 (6 bases). V lost 6 bases and J lost 7, with 10 bases in between. The CDR3 runs 13 residues. Germline CDR1 MNHEY, CDR2 SMNVEV (reference sequence). Here the CDR3 DNA reads TGTGCCAGCAGCTGGGACAAAAATTCACCCCTCCACTTT. Amino acid sequence: CASSWDKNSPLHF.

This clonotype was found once. The chain couples TRBV20-1 to TRBJ2-3; D is unclear. The CDR3 is made up of 11 amino acids. The V end was cut by 5 bases, the J end by 2 bases, with 5 bases between. Looked up from germline, CDR1 is DFQATT and CDR2 is SNEGSKA (reference sequence). The CDR3 nucleotides are TGCAGTGCTGGGGTCACAGATACGCAGTATTTT. It encodes CSAGVTDTQYF.

This rearrangement joins TRBV12-3 or TRBV12-4 to TRBJ2-7, with TRBD1 matching 8 bases. The CDR3 is 14 amino acids. V shed 3 bases and J 5 bases; nucleotides not matched to a gene: 6. The CDR3 reads CASSFRGPGDEQYF. The CDR3 nucleotides read TGTGCCAGCAGTTTCAGGGGGCCTGGCGACGAGCAGTACTTC.

This clonotype was recorded a few times. A much larger clone lies one base from this, so it may be a read error. The chain uses TRBV4-2 and TRBJ2-1; TRBD2 is a possible D gene (6 bases). The CDR3 consists of 13 residues. Trimming left V 4 bases short and J 15 bases short, with 19 bases between. Germline V gene data show CDR1 as LGHNA and CDR2 as YNFKEQ. CDR3 loop: CASSRELGTGSFF. For the CDR3, the DNA is TGTGCCAGCAGCCGAGAATTGGGGACTGGCTCGTTCTTC.

The sample holds many counts of this clonotype. The V and J genes are TRBV6-1 and TRBJ2-2, with 8 bases fitting TRBD1. Germline values: CDR1 MNHNS, CDR2 SASEGT. CDR3 length: 15 residues. J lost 4 bases, V lost 5 bases, and 6 bases had no gene match. Here the CDR3 reads CASSIRTGSTGELFF. The CDR3 region has the DNA TGTGCCAGCAGTATTAGGACAGGGAGCACCGGGGAGCTGTTTTTT.

This clonotype was seen a handful of times. The V call is TRBV4-2, the J call TRBJ2-5; TRBD2 matches at 10 bases. Germline loops: CDR1 LGHNA, CDR2 YNFKEQ. The CDR3 consists of 16 residues. The J segment lost 4 bases and the V segment lost 0 bases, leaving 5 bases of the junction unmatched. The CDR3, as DNA: TGTGCCAGCAGCCAAGACGGAGCGGGGGGGCCAGAGACCCAGTACTTC. It specifies CASSQDGAGGPETQYF.

The rearrangement links TRBV27 to TRBJ2-3; D is possibly TRBD1 (6 bases). The germline CDR1 and CDR2 sequences are MNHEY and SMNVEV (reference sequence). Trimming stripped 5 bases from V and 5 bases from J, with 20 bases between. The CDR3 is 16 residues long. CDR3 DNA: TGTGCCAGCAGTCGTGGACAGCGTATGGTTGTAGATACGCAGTATTTT. Its translation is CASSRGQRMVVDTQYF.